This TCR beta chain was observed in a study of CD8 T cells in ankylosing spondylitis. General study points: Seemingly characteristic of ankylosing spondylitis blood was a TCR beta motif consisting of eight highly homologous variants. Disease-linked clones were CD8+ and relatively rare in peripheral blood.

The length of the CDR3 is 15 residues. V dropped 3 bases and J dropped 10 bases, with 19 bases sitting between them. Each CDR3 protein is one row after TCRdb ran MiXCR on the 5' RACE reads. The sample records hundreds of thousands of distinct CDR3 sequences, about a sixth being singletons. This clonotype was counted only a few times. What it binds is unknown. Sequencing was carried out using blood, either unsorted or a sorted T cell fraction (not recorded which). The receptor was derived from a male donor with ankylosing spondylitis. The rearrangement links TRBV12-3 or TRBV12-4 to TRBJ2-1, with D possibly being TRBD2 (6 bases). The CDR3 DNA follows: TGTGCCAGCAGTTTTCGGGAGACCACCCGCCCAGAGCAGTTCTTC. Its translation is CASSFRETTRPEQFF.